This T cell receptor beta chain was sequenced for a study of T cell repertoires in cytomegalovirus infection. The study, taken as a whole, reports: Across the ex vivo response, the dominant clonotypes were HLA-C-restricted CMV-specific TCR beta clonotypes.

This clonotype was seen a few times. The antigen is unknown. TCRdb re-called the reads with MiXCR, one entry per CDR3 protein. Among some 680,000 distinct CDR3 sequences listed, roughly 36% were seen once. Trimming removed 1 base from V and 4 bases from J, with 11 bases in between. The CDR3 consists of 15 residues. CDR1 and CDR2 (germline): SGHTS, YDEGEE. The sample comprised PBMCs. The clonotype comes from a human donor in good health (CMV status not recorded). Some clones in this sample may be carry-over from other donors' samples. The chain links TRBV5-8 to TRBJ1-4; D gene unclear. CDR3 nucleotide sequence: TGTGCCAGCAGCTTGAGAGGGCTCGGTAATGAAAAACTGTTTTTT. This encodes CASSLRGLGNEKLFF.